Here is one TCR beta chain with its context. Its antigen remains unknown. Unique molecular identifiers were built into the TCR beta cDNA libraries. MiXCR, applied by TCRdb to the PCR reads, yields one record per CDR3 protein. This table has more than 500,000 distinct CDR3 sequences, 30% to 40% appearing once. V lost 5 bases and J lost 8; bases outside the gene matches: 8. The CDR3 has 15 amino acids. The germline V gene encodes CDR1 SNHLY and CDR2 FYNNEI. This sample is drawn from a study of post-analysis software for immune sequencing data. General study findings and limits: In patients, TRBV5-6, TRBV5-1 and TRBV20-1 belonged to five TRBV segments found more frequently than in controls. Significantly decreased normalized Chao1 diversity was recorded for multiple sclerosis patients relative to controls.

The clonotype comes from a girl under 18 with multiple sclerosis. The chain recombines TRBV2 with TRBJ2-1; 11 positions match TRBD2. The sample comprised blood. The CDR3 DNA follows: TGTGCCAGCAGTCCTCTAGCGGGGGGATACGATGAGCAGTTCTTC. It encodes CASSPLAGGYDEQFF.